This paragraph covers one T cell receptor (beta chain) sequence. These data are taken from a study of OX40 agonist ivuxolimab in advanced cancers. Using immunoSEQ multiplex PCR, the repertoire was profiled, and TCRdb retains in-frame clones only, with some absent. The sample has about 93,000 clones, about 92% seen once; the top ten hold around 0.5%. The TCR originated in an adult with an advanced solid tumor such as melanoma, head and neck, liver or kidney cancer. The sample consisted of CD4+ or CD8+ T cells sorted from blood, taken in a trial of the OX40 agonist ivuxolimab.

In DNA, the CDR3 is TGCAGCGTTGACAGGGGAAACACCGGGGAGCTGTTTTTT. Translating gives CSVDRGNTGELFF. The genes are TRBV29-1 and TRBJ2-2; TRBD1 is a possible D gene (6 bases). Per germline, CDR1 SQVTM and CDR2 ANQGSEA. V lost 3 bases and J 2 bases, leaving 7 bases between the germline ends. This CDR3 comprises 13 residues.